These T cell receptor beta chains were read from a single sample in a study of PD-1 and CTLA-4 blockade in melanoma. Generated by immunoSEQ multiplex PCR, the TCRdb table keeps only in-frame clones and is missing some. Here the sample spans 6,000 to 8,500 clones, about four fifths being singletons. The specimen comprised CD8+ T cells from peripheral blood, sampled before anti-PD-1 treatment. These receptors all stem from a human donor with melanoma. Both conserved end residues are part of each CDR3. The order of the fields is CDR3 length, clone size, V gene, D gene, J gene, CDR3 protein, CDR3 DNA. The D gene is left open where the match is weak. The size of a clone is reported for some rows only, either as once, few or many, or as a class for expanded clones.

cdr3_length: 11; clone_size: -; v_call: TRBV11-3; d_call: -; j_call: TRBJ1-4; cdr3_aa: CASSGREKLFF; cdr3_nt: TGTGCCAGCAGCGGGCGGGAAAAACTGTTTTTT
cdr3_length: 16; clone_size: -; v_call: TRBV27; d_call: -; j_call: TRBJ2-6; cdr3_aa: CASSFWSGSGANVLTF; cdr3_nt: TGTGCCAGCAGTTTCTGGTCGGGCTCTGGGGCCAACGTCCTGACTTTC
cdr3_length: 15; clone_size: -; v_call: TRBV29-1; d_call: -; j_call: TRBJ2-1; cdr3_aa: CSVEDWGERANEQFF; cdr3_nt: TGCAGCGTTGAAGATTGGGGGGAGAGGGCAAATGAGCAGTTCTTC
cdr3_length: 15; clone_size: -; v_call: TRBV5-5; d_call: -; j_call: TRBJ2-7; cdr3_aa: CASSLGPDSSYEQYF; cdr3_nt: TGTGCCAGCAGCTTGGGTCCGGACAGCTCCTACGAGCAGTACTTC
cdr3_length: 12; clone_size: -; v_call: TRBV11-3; d_call: -; j_call: TRBJ2-7; cdr3_aa: CASSGEADEQYF; cdr3_nt: TGTGCCAGCTCAGGGGAAGCGGACGAGCAGTACTTC
cdr3_length: 15; clone_size: -; v_call: TRBV9; d_call: TRBD2; j_call: TRBJ2-5; cdr3_aa: CASSVEGTNGETQYF; cdr3_nt: TGTGCCAGCAGCGTAGAAGGGACTAATGGAGAGACCCAGTACTTC
cdr3_length: 13; clone_size: -; v_call: TRBV14; d_call: -; j_call: TRBJ1-2; cdr3_aa: CASSPGEPYGYTF; cdr3_nt: TGTGCCAGCAGCCCTGGAGAGCCATATGGCTACACCTTC
cdr3_length: 14; clone_size: -; v_call: TRBV11-3; d_call: -; j_call: TRBJ2-7; cdr3_aa: CASSTGTGDYEQYF; cdr3_nt: TGTGCCAGCAGCACCGGGACTGGGGACTACGAGCAGTACTTC
cdr3_length: 14; clone_size: -; v_call: TRBV15; d_call: TRBD1; j_call: TRBJ1-3; cdr3_aa: CATRDRGLGNTIYF; cdr3_nt: TGTGCCACGAGGGACAGGGGGCTTGGAAACACCATATATTTT
cdr3_length: 14; clone_size: -; v_call: TRBV7-9; d_call: TRBD1; j_call: TRBJ1-2; cdr3_aa: CASSLGGTGNGYTF; cdr3_nt: TGTGCCAGCAGCTTAGGGGGGACAGGGAATGGCTACACCTTC
cdr3_length: 16; clone_size: -; v_call: TRBV13; d_call: TRBD2; j_call: TRBJ2-1; cdr3_aa: CASSLGGTSVYNEQFF; cdr3_nt: TGTGCCAGCAGCTTAGGAGGGACTAGCGTGTACAATGAGCAGTTCTTC
cdr3_length: 13; clone_size: -; v_call: TRBV12-3/TRBV12-4; d_call: -; j_call: TRBJ2-2; cdr3_aa: CASSLKVGGELFF; cdr3_nt: TGTGCCAGCAGTTTGAAGGTGGGCGGGGAGCTGTTTTTT
cdr3_length: 17; clone_size: -; v_call: TRBV5-1; d_call: TRBD2; j_call: TRBJ2-1; cdr3_aa: CASRRGLAESSYNEQFF; cdr3_nt: TGCGCCAGCAGACGGGGACTAGCGGAGAGCTCCTACAATGAGCAGTTCTTC
cdr3_length: 14; clone_size: once; v_call: TRBV5-8; d_call: -; j_call: TRBJ2-1; cdr3_aa: CASSSWVSYNEQFF; cdr3_nt: TGTGCCAGCAGCTCATGGGTCTCCTACAATGAGCAGTTCTTC
cdr3_length: 14; clone_size: -; v_call: TRBV7-9; d_call: TRBD2; j_call: TRBJ2-3; cdr3_aa: CASSLVREGDTQYF; cdr3_nt: TGTGCCAGCAGCTTAGTGAGGGAGGGGGATACGCAGTATTTT
cdr3_length: 14; clone_size: -; v_call: TRBV2; d_call: -; j_call: TRBJ2-7; cdr3_aa: CASSEVASFLEQYF; cdr3_nt: TGTGCCAGCAGTGAAGTCGCGTCCTTTCTGGAGCAGTACTTC
cdr3_length: 13; clone_size: few; v_call: TRBV7-9; d_call: TRBD1; j_call: TRBJ1-1; cdr3_aa: CASSLWDSDEAFF; cdr3_nt: TGTGCCAGCAGCTTATGGGACAGTGATGAAGCTTTCTTT
cdr3_length: 16; clone_size: -; v_call: TRBV6-1; d_call: -; j_call: TRBJ1-5; cdr3_aa: CASSEALGFTNQPQHF; cdr3_nt: TGTGCCAGCAGTGAAGCGCTGGGGTTTACGAATCAGCCCCAGCATTTT
cdr3_length: 11; clone_size: medium-sized; v_call: TRBV7-9; d_call: -; j_call: TRBJ1-4; cdr3_aa: CASSLNWELFF; cdr3_nt: TGTGCCAGCAGCCTGAACTGGGAACTGTTTTTT
cdr3_length: 14; clone_size: -; v_call: TRBV9; d_call: -; j_call: TRBJ1-5; cdr3_aa: CASAGGGEDQPQHF; cdr3_nt: TGTGCCAGCGCGGGAGGGGGGGAGGATCAGCCCCAGCATTTT
cdr3_length: 17; clone_size: -; v_call: TRBV10-3; d_call: TRBD1; j_call: TRBJ2-2; cdr3_aa: CATDDTGGGWNTGELFF; cdr3_nt: TGTGCCACCGACGATACAGGGGGCGGGTGGAACACCGGGGAGCTGTTTTTT
cdr3_length: 14; clone_size: -; v_call: TRBV7-2; d_call: -; j_call: TRBJ2-1; cdr3_aa: CASSPLGAGDEQFF; cdr3_nt: TGTGCCAGCAGCCCCCTCGGGGCCGGCGATGAGCAGTTCTTC
cdr3_length: 13; clone_size: -; v_call: TRBV10-3; d_call: TRBD1; j_call: TRBJ2-7; cdr3_aa: CAISETTGVEQYF; cdr3_nt: TGTGCCATCAGTGAGACGACAGGGGTAGAGCAGTACTTC
cdr3_length: 16; clone_size: -; v_call: TRBV3-1/TRBV3-2; d_call: TRBD2; j_call: TRBJ2-5; cdr3_aa: CASSRGRAGARETQYF; cdr3_nt: TGTGCCAGCAGCCGAGGAAGAGCGGGGGCGAGGGAGACCCAGTACTTC
cdr3_length: 13; clone_size: once; v_call: TRBV5-4; d_call: TRBD1; j_call: TRBJ2-5; cdr3_aa: CASSYTGGETQYF; cdr3_nt: TGTGCCAGCAGCTATACAGGGGGAGAGACCCAGTACTTC
cdr3_length: 15; clone_size: -; v_call: TRBV6-5; d_call: -; j_call: TRBJ1-4; cdr3_aa: CASSYVGAVGEKLFF; cdr3_nt: TGTGCCAGCAGTTACGTCGGGGCCGTAGGCGAAAAACTGTTTTTT
cdr3_length: 14; clone_size: -; v_call: TRBV11-3; d_call: -; j_call: TRBJ2-7; cdr3_aa: CASSLHGISYEQYF; cdr3_nt: TGTGCCAGCAGCCTTCATGGAATCTCCTACGAGCAGTACTTC
cdr3_length: 17; clone_size: -; v_call: TRBV5-4; d_call: TRBD1; j_call: TRBJ2-1; cdr3_aa: CASSLGQGRDPANEQFF; cdr3_nt: TGTGCCAGCAGCCTGGGACAGGGAAGAGATCCGGCCAATGAGCAGTTCTTC
cdr3_length: 13; clone_size: -; v_call: TRBV6-5; d_call: -; j_call: TRBJ2-7; cdr3_aa: CASSYSAGREQYF; cdr3_nt: TGTGCCAGCAGTTACTCGGCAGGTAGAGAGCAGTACTTC
cdr3_length: 13; clone_size: -; v_call: TRBV5-4; d_call: -; j_call: TRBJ2-7; cdr3_aa: CASRTSGAGEQYF; cdr3_nt: TGTGCCAGCCGGACGTCCGGGGCGGGAGAGCAGTACTTC
cdr3_length: 16; clone_size: -; v_call: TRBV10-1; d_call: TRBD2; j_call: TRBJ2-3; cdr3_aa: CASSESLAGGSDTQYF; cdr3_nt: TGCGCCAGCAGTGAGTCGCTAGCGGGAGGATCAGATACGCAGTATTTT
cdr3_length: 14; clone_size: -; v_call: TRBV5-6; d_call: -; j_call: TRBJ1-2; cdr3_aa: CASSTAGGGYGYTF; cdr3_nt: TGTGCCAGCAGCACGGCGGGGGGAGGGTATGGCTACACCTTC
cdr3_length: 14; clone_size: once; v_call: TRBV13; d_call: -; j_call: TRBJ1-2; cdr3_aa: CASSLHQPNYGYTF; cdr3_nt: TGTGCCAGCAGCCTACACCAACCGAACTATGGCTACACCTTC
cdr3_length: 11; clone_size: -; v_call: TRBV12-3/TRBV12-4; d_call: -; j_call: TRBJ2-7; cdr3_aa: CASSSSYEQYF; cdr3_nt: TGTGCCAGCAGTTCGTCCTACGAGCAGTACTTC
cdr3_length: 14; clone_size: -; v_call: TRBV7-8; d_call: -; j_call: TRBJ1-5; cdr3_aa: CASSSDPYNQPQHF; cdr3_nt: TGTGCCAGCAGCTCGGACCCTTATAATCAGCCCCAGCATTTT